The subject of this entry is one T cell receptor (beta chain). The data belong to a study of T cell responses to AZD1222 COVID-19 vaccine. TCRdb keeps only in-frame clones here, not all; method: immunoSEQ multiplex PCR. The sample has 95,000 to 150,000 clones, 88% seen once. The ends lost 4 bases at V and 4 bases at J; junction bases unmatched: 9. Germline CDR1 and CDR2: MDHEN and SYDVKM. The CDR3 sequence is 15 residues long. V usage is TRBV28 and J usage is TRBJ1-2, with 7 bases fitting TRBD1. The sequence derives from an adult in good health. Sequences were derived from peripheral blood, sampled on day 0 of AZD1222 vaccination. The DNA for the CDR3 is TGTGCCAGCAGTTCTCCTACAGGGGTTACCTATGGCTACACCTTC. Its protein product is CASSSPTGVTYGYTF.